These 25 T cell receptor beta chains came from one sample sequenced in a study of blood T cell repertoires in COVID-19. Libraries were prepared by immunoSEQ multiplex PCR; TCRdb keeps only in-frame clonotypes and omits some of them. The sample contains about 130,000 clones, around three quarters of which appear only once. Material for sequencing was peripheral blood. The source of these receptors is a man aged 40-55 years with active or convalescent COVID-19.

DNA of the CDR3: TGTGCCAGCAGCCCCAGGTCGGGGGGGGCGCTTGGTCGTCAGCCCCAGCATTTT. Encoded protein: CASSPRSGGALGRQPQHF. The J gene is TRBJ1-5, the V gene TRBV7-2; D may be TRBD1 (6 bases). Germline V lookup: CDR1 SGHTA, CDR2 FQGNSA. This CDR3 region has 18 residues. V lost 5 bases and J 6 bases, leaving 26 bases between the germline ends.

This chain links TRBV7-2 with TRBJ2-3, with TRBD2 matching 11 bases. CDR3 length: 17 amino acids. V shed 0 bases and J 5 bases; nucleotides not matched to a gene: 7. Per germline, CDR1 SGHTA and CDR2 FQGNSA. The CDR3 sequence is CASSLAPVTSGKDTQYF. The CDR3 region has the DNA TGTGCCAGCAGCTTAGCCCCCGTGACTAGCGGGAAAGATACGCAGTATTTT.

V usage is TRBV7-6 and J usage is TRBJ2-7, with D possibly matching TRBD2 (6 bases). With 1 base removed from V and 9 bases from J, the gap between germline ends came to 22 bases. Germline CDR1 SGHVS, CDR2 FNYEAQ. The CDR3 loop spans 16 amino acids. The chain's CDR3 is CASSLDPTGPVGGQYF. The CDR3 DNA follows: TGTGCCAGCAGCTTAGATCCTACCGGACCGGTGGGAGGGCAGTACTTC.

The rearrangement uses TRBV6-2 or TRBV6-3 and TRBJ2-3; D is possibly TRBD2 (5 bases). CDR1 is MNHEY, CDR2 SVGEGT, per germline. Trimming removed 0 bases at V and 0 bases at J, with 19 bases between. The CDR3 has 19 amino acids. The CDR3 spells CASSYSSSPRALSTDTQYF. CDR3 DNA sequence: TGTGCCAGCAGTTACTCGAGTTCCCCGCGGGCTCTGAGCACAGATACGCAGTATTTT.

This rearrangement joins TRBV24-1 to TRBJ2-3, with a weak D call TRBD2 (6 bases). The CDR3 runs 15 residues. The V end lost 3 bases, the J end lost 2 bases, and 11 bases lay between the germline ends. Per germline, CDR1 KGHDR and CDR2 SFDVKD. CDR3 amino acids: CATSDPRGFTDTQYF. Written as DNA, the CDR3 is TGTGCCACCAGTGATCCTCGGGGGTTCACAGATACGCAGTATTTT.

V gene TRBV4-2 combines with J gene TRBJ2-1, with TRBD2 matching over 8 bases. The junction had 6 bases not matched to a gene; V was cut back by 7 bases and J by 7 bases. Looked up from germline, CDR1 is LGHNA and CDR2 is YNFKEQ. The length of the CDR3 is 13 residues. In nucleotides, the CDR3 is TGTGCCAGCAACGGGGGGGCCAGGAATGAGCAGTTCTTC. Translated: CASNGGARNEQFF.

The CDR3 protein is CATSDHRGLYYGYTF. The CDR3 DNA is TGTGCCACCAGTGATCACAGGGGGCTCTACTATGGCTACACCTTC. The gene calls are TRBV24-1 and TRBJ1-2; 9 bases line up with TRBD1. Trimming took 3 bases from V and 3 from J; bases not matched to a gene: 4. This CDR3 has 15 amino acids. From germline, CDR1 is KGHDR and CDR2 SFDVKD.

The J gene is TRBJ2-1, the V gene TRBV5-1, with D possibly TRBD1 on 5 matching bases. Germline CDR1 is SGHRS and CDR2 is YFSETQ. The ends were cut back, 0 bases at V and 0 bases at J, with 13 bases in the middle. The CDR3 loop spans 17 amino acids. The DNA of the CDR3 is TGCGCCAGCAGCTTGGAACCCAGGGTGCTCTCCTACAATGAGCAGTTCTTC. This codes for CASSLEPRVLSYNEQFF.

The rearrangement joins TRBV19 to TRBJ2-7, with no clear D. Germline loops: CDR1 LNHDA, CDR2 SQIVND (reference sequence). V was trimmed by 4 bases and J by 3 bases, leaving 7 bases between them. There are 12 residues in the CDR3. This CDR3 reads CASSSVYYEQYF. DNA of the CDR3: TGTGCCAGTAGTAGCGTATACTACGAGCAGTACTTC.

The chain recombines TRBV5-5 with TRBJ1-2; D gene unclear. There are 14 residues in the CDR3. The ends were cut back, 0 bases at V and 8 bases at J, with 14 bases in the middle. Germline CDR1 is SGHKS and CDR2 is YYEKEE (reference sequence). The CDR3 DNA is TGTGCCAGCAGCTTGGATGCCCGGGATCTGGGCTACACCTTC. Translating gives CASSLDARDLGYTF.

This rearrangement joins TRBV7-6 to TRBJ1-3; D unclear. CDR1 and CDR2 (germline): SGHVS, FNYEAQ. V was shortened by 5 bases and J by 0 bases, with 17 bases between the two germline ends. The CDR3 is 17 amino acids. CDR3 sequence (DNA): TGTGCCAGCAGCCCTTGGGAGTCCAGAGACTCTGGAAACACCATATATTTT. It encodes CASSPWESRDSGNTIYF.

The V call is TRBV5-1, the J call TRBJ2-3, with TRBD2 matching over 8 bases. The V gene's germline CDR1 is SGHRS and CDR2 YFSETQ. This CDR3 has 17 residues. Unmatched junction bases numbered 8, after V lost 0 bases and J lost 2 bases. The CDR3 loop reads CASSLGRGGGTTDTQYF. The DNA of the CDR3 is TGCGCCAGCAGCTTGGGAAGGGGCGGGGGGACCACAGATACGCAGTATTTT.

The V and J genes are TRBV28 and TRBJ2-5; the D gene is possibly TRBD2 (6 bases). Trimming took 5 bases from V and 2 from J, leaving 15 bases between them. Germline lookup yields CDR1 MDHEN and CDR2 SYDVKM. CDR3 size: 15 residues. The CDR3 region is CASSAGSQSQETQYF. The CDR3 DNA follows: TGTGCCAGCAGTGCGGGGTCTCAATCTCAAGAGACCCAGTACTTC.

The genes are TRBV10-3 and TRBJ2-2; 10 nucleotides agree with TRBD2. The CDR3 is made up of 17 amino acids. CDR1 is ENHRY, CDR2 SYGVKD, per germline. The ends lost 3 bases at V and 2 bases at J; junction bases unmatched: 6. The CDR3 sequence is CAISDWLAGENTGELFF. As DNA, the CDR3 is TGTGCCATCAGTGACTGGCTAGCGGGGGAAAACACCGGGGAGCTGTTTTTT.

This chain joins TRBV29-1 and TRBJ2-5; a possible D gene is TRBD2 (6 bases). The V end was cut by 6 bases, the J end by 4 bases, with 15 bases between. This CDR3 is built from 13 residues. Germline V gene lookup returns CDR1 SQVTM and CDR2 ANQGSEA. CDR3 protein: CSVPGTAGETQYF. The CDR3 region has the DNA TGCAGCGTCCCGGGGACTGCGGGAGAGACCCAGTACTTC. Supplemented by reference TRBV29-1 and TRBJ2-5, the full variable domain reads SAVISQKPSRDICQRGTSLTIQCQVDSQVTMMFWYRQQPGQSLTLIATANQGSEATYESGFVIDKFPISRPNLTFSTLTVSNMSPEDSSIYLCSVPGTAGETQYFGPGTRLLVL.

In this sample, this clone turned up once. The chain joins TRBV10-3 to TRBJ1-6, with D unclear. The V gene lost 2 bases and the J gene lost 7 bases, with 9 bases spanning the gap. The germline V gene encodes CDR1 ENHRY and CDR2 SYGVKD. CDR3 length equals 14 residues. The DNA for the CDR3 is TGTGCCATCAGTGAGCCGGCGGGGAATTCACCCCTCCACTTT. It specifies CAISEPAGNSPLHF.

The chain combines TRBV3-1 (or the pseudogene TRBV3-2) with TRBJ1-1; weak D call: TRBD1 (5 bases). The CDR3 is made up of 14 amino acids. Germline-derived CDR1 and CDR2 are LGHDT and YNNKEL (reference sequence). V was pared by 4 bases and J by 4 bases, with 13 bases between. The CDR3 nucleotides read TGTGCCAGCAGCCGAGTTGGAGGGGCCACTGAAGCTTTCTTT. Translated: CASSRVGGATEAFF.

J is TRBJ2-1 and V is TRBV3-1 (or the pseudogene TRBV3-2), with 8 bases aligning to TRBD2. The trim removed 4 bases at V and 3 bases at J, leaving 5 bases unmatched. Germline values: CDR1 LGHDT, CDR2 YNNKEL (reference sequence). The CDR3 totals 15 residues. The CDR3 is CASSPGLAVYNEQFF. The CDR3 DNA sequence: TGTGCCAGCAGCCCCGGACTAGCTGTCTACAATGAGCAGTTCTTC.

The genes are TRBV11-2 and TRBJ1-3; D is unresolved. The CDR3 runs 14 residues. Per the germline V gene, CDR1 is SGHAT and CDR2 is FQNNGV. V shed 3 bases and J shed 0 bases, with 6 bases lying between them. In DNA form, the CDR3 reads TGTGCCAGCAGCTTGGGGAGCTCTGGAAACACCATATATTTT. Protein product: CASSLGSSGNTIYF.

The genes are TRBV5-1 and TRBJ2-1; TRBD1 aligns across 8 bases. V was pared by 3 bases and J by 8 bases, with 19 bases of the junction left unmatched. CDR1 is SGHRS, CDR2 YFSETQ, per germline. CDR3 size: 18 residues. As DNA, the CDR3 is TGCGCCAGCAGCTATCTTCCTCCCGGGACAGGAGGTCGGGATGAGCAGTTCTTC. It yields the protein CASSYLPPGTGGRDEQFF.

J is TRBJ1-6 and V is TRBV2, with no clear D. This CDR3 has 13 residues. Germline V gene lookup returns CDR1 SNHLY and CDR2 FYNNEI. Trimming took 7 bases from V and 9 from J, leaving 13 bases between them. CDR3 nucleotide sequence: TGTGCCAGCATAGGTCGGAGGCGTTCACCCCTCCACTTT. Protein product: CASIGRRRSPLHF.

This clone was counted once. The chain uses TRBV10-1 and TRBJ1-1, with 7 positions matching TRBD1. The CDR3 loop spans 14 amino acids. Germline lookup yields CDR1 WNHNN and CDR2 SYGVQD (reference sequence). Unmatched junction bases numbered 7, after V lost 2 bases and J lost 7 bases. CDR3 coding DNA: TGCGCCAGCAGTGAGGCAGGGGGTATTGATGAAGCTTTCTTT. Translating it yields CASSEAGGIDEAFF.

The chain recombines TRBV27 with TRBJ2-5; a weak D match, TRBD1 (5 bases). The CDR3 spans 15 residues. The V end was cut by 0 bases, the J end by 1 base, with 9 bases between. CDR1 is MNHEY and CDR2 is SMNVEV in the germline V gene (reference sequence). CDR3 sequence (DNA): TGTGCCAGCAGTTTATCGTCGCAGGGCCAAGAGACCCAGTACTTC. Translating gives CASSLSSQGQETQYF.

This clone appeared many times. The gene calls are TRBV9 and TRBJ1-2, with a tentative D call TRBD1 (6 bases). The V gene's germline CDR1 is SGDLS and CDR2 YYNGEE. The V and J ends lost 7 bases and 5 bases respectively, with 18 bases between them. This CDR3 is 14 amino acids long. This CDR3 is CASAGVGARYGYTF. The CDR3 region has the DNA TGTGCCAGCGCCGGGGTGGGGGCAAGATATGGCTACACCTTC.

The V call is TRBV14, the J call TRBJ2-2; 8 positions match TRBD2. With V trimmed by 2 bases and J by 4 bases, 9 bases remained unmatched. This CDR3 has 17 amino acids. Per the germline V gene, CDR1 is SGHDN and CDR2 is FVKESK. The CDR3 nucleotides are TGTGCCAGCAGCCAAATTCCCGCGGGAGGTCGCACCGGGGAGCTGTTTTTT. Translation: CASSQIPAGGRTGELFF.